This paragraph covers one T cell receptor beta chain sequence. What it binds is not known. Reverse transcription of extracted RNA yielded cDNA, which provided the sequencing template. Profiled with immunoSEQ multiplex PCR; TCRdb holds only in-frame clones, not every one. The sample yields some 110,000 clones, approximately 38% seen once. From PBMCs, CD4+ and CD8+ T cells were sorted. The data were taken from a study of CD8+ T cells in alopecia areata. Study information: People stayed on tofacitinib for 6 to 18 months, then stopped the drug for 6 months.

General observations from the study: Sequences from scalp samples also cover resident alphabeta T cells of normal skin. Sharing of TCRs across patients appeared less clear than in mice, possibly for HLA-related reasons.

The germline V and J ends were trimmed by 3 bases and 9 bases, with 14 bases remaining between them. The CDR3 extends over 13 amino acids. In germline, CDR1 is SGHRS, CDR2 YFSETQ. The gene calls are TRBV5-1 and TRBJ2-3; possibly TRBD2 for D (6 bases). This receptor was identified in a human donor with alopecia areata. Sequenced sample: CD4+ T cells sorted from blood. DNA for the CDR3: TGCGCCAGCAGCTCCGACTTGGGGGGAACGCAGTATTTT. As protein: CASSSDLGGTQYF.